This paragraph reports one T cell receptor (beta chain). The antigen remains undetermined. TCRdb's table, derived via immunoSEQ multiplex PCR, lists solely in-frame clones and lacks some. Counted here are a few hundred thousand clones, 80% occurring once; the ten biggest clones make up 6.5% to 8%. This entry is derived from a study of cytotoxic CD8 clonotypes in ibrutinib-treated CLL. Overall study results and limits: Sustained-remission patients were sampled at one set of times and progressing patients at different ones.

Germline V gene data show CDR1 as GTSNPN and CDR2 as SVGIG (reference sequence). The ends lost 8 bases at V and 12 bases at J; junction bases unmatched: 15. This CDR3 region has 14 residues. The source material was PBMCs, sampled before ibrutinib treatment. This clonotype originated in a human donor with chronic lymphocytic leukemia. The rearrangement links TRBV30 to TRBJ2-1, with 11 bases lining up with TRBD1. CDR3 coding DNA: TGTGCCGGACTACGGGACAGGGGGGATGGTGGGCAGTTCTTC. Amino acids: CAGLRDRGDGGQFF.